Sequencing of this T cell receptor (beta chain) was carried out in a study of T cells in Graves' hyperthyroidism and ophthalmopathy. This clonotype was found many times. RNA transcripts served as the template for amplifying TCR beta CDR3 regions. HTBI primers were the set used in a first-round RT-PCR of the TCR CDR3. TCRdb passed the multiplex PCR reads through MiXCR, listing each CDR3 protein once. The sample has around 440,000 distinct CDR3 sequences; 15% to 18% are singletons. The germline V gene encodes CDR1 LGHDT and CDR2 YNNKEL (reference sequence). Trimming removed 4 bases from V and 5 bases from J, with 12 bases in between. The CDR3 totals 14 residues.

V is TRBV3-1 and J is TRBJ2-1; D gene uncertain. Material: blood. This sequence originates from a woman aged 18-35 years with Graves' hyperthyroidism. The CDR3 bases are TGTGCCAGCAGCCTCCGAGAAGTGGACAATGAGCAGTTCTTC. It specifies CASSLREVDNEQFF.